The clone carrying this T cell receptor beta chain is large (0.1 to 1%) by share. These data originate in a study of cytomegalovirus exposure and HLA in healthy donors. PCR amplification relied on 60 Vbeta primers (plus 13 Jbeta primers). Clones were sequenced by immunoSEQ multiplex PCR, and TCRdb holds only the in-frame ones, with some missing. The profile shows about 160,000 clones, roughly 80% of them singletons. Trimming took 3 bases from V and 9 from J, leaving 24 bases between them. CDR1 and CDR2 from the germline V gene are LGHNA and YNFKEQ. CDR3 length: 17 amino acids. The sequence was obtained from a middle-aged man in good health and CMV-seronegative. V is TRBV4-2 and J is TRBJ2-1; D might be TRBD2 (5 bases). Sequenced material: PBMCs. The CDR3 region has the DNA TGTGCCAGCAGCCATACCGAAACTAGTTCCCTCGGAGTTGAGCAGTTCTTC. Encoded protein: CASSHTETSSLGVEQFF.